Listed here are 30 T cell receptor beta chains from one sample, sequenced in a study of blood T cell repertoires in COVID-19. Produced via immunoSEQ multiplex PCR; TCRdb's table is partial and in-frame only. The sample has 230,000 or so clones, about 87% seen once. The sample consisted of PBMCs or T cells enriched from blood (not recorded which). These receptors were taken from a woman aged 30 to 39 who had recovered from COVID-19.

The chain is built from TRBV27 and TRBJ1-6, with 7 bases aligning to TRBD1. CDR3 length: 17 residues. With 3 bases clipped from V and 0 bases from J, the junction kept 5 bases outside the gene matches. Germline V gene data show CDR1 as MNHEY and CDR2 as SMNVEV (reference sequence). In nucleotides, the CDR3 is TGTGCCAGCAGTTTGACAGGGCGTCTCTCCTATAATTCACCCCTCCACTTT. It yields the protein CASSLTGRLSYNSPLHF.

The J gene is TRBJ1-2, the V gene TRBV7-3; no definite D call. CDR3 length equals 14 residues. Trimming cost V 4 bases and J 8 bases, with 17 bases left between them. CDR1 and CDR2 from the germline V gene are SGHTA and FQGTGA. CDR3 protein: CASSSPKEARGYTF. In nucleotides, the CDR3 is TGTGCCAGCAGCTCACCCAAGGAAGCGCGAGGCTACACCTTC.

Only one count was recorded for this clone. The chain links TRBV6-1 to TRBJ1-5; 10 nucleotides agree with TRBD1. The CDR3 covers 19 residues. CDR1 is MNHNS, CDR2 SASEGT, per germline. With 2 bases clipped from V and 6 bases from J, the junction kept 16 bases outside the gene matches. The CDR3 coding sequence is TGTGCCAGCAGTGAAAAGAGGGGACAGGGGATGGATATAGGTCAGCCCCAGCATTTT. It codes for CASSEKRGQGMDIGQPQHF.

J is TRBJ1-2 and V is TRBV27; D is possibly TRBD1 (5 bases). This CDR3 is built from 13 residues. V shed 7 bases and J shed 7 bases, with 16 bases lying between them. Germline V gene lookup returns CDR1 MNHEY and CDR2 SMNVEV (reference sequence). The CDR3 nucleotides read TGTGCCAGCACCGATCGCCAGGGACTTGGCTACACCTTC. This translates into CASTDRQGLGYTF.

The rearrangement uses TRBV4-3 and TRBJ1-4, with TRBD1 matching 7 bases. The CDR3 has 15 amino acids. Germline CDR1 LGHNA, CDR2 YSLEER. The V segment lost 3 bases and the J segment 3 bases; nucleotides outside the gene matches: 4. CDR3 protein: CASSHSTGPNEKLFF. The CDR3 DNA is TGCGCCAGCAGCCATTCGACAGGGCCTAATGAAAAACTGTTTTTT.

This clone was observed a few times. The chain's CDR3 is CASSQGRLNTEAFF. As DNA, the CDR3 is TGCGCCAGCAGCCAAGGGCGGTTGAACACTGAAGCTTTCTTT. V and J are TRBV4-3 and TRBJ1-1, with unresolved D. V was pared by 1 base and J by 0 bases, with 6 bases between. This CDR3 region has 14 residues. In germline, CDR1 is LGHNA, CDR2 YSLEER.

The chain uses TRBV29-1 and TRBJ1-1; a possible D gene is TRBD1 (5 bases). Trimming stripped 1 base from V and 2 bases from J, with 14 bases between. Looked up from germline, CDR1 is SQVTM and CDR2 is ANQGSEA. The CDR3 contains 15 residues. CDR3: CSVEGEGVINTEAFF. CDR3 in DNA: TGCAGCGTTGAAGGGGAAGGGGTAATTAACACTGAAGCTTTCTTT.

The chain combines TRBV9 with TRBJ2-3; no firm D call. Germline lookup yields CDR1 SGDLS and CDR2 YYNGEE. The V end lost 0 bases, the J end lost 0 bases, and 5 bases lay between the germline ends. This CDR3 has 14 residues. The CDR3 region is CASSVGQSTDTQYF. The CDR3 DNA sequence: TGTGCCAGCAGCGTAGGGCAGAGCACAGATACGCAGTATTTT.

The chain uses TRBV10-3 and TRBJ2-7; perhaps TRBD1 as D (6 bases). This CDR3 region has 14 residues. From germline, CDR1 is ENHRY and CDR2 SYGVKD. Trimming shortened V by 3 bases and J by 6 bases, and 15 bases separated the two germline ends. CDR3 DNA sequence: TGTGCCATCAGTGAAGCAGGGCTGGGGGCCGAGCAGTACTTC. Amino acids: CAISEAGLGAEQYF.

The chain joins TRBV9 to TRBJ2-1, with TRBD2 identical over 8 bases. The CDR3 spans 13 residues. Unmatched junction bases numbered 8, after V lost 8 bases and J lost 7 bases. Germline CDR1 is SGDLS and CDR2 is YYNGEE. CDR3 region: CASSYGGVNEQFF. DNA of the CDR3: TGTGCCAGTTCTTACGGGGGGGTAAATGAGCAGTTCTTC.

The V call is TRBV3-1 (or the pseudogene TRBV3-2), the J call TRBJ1-3; D gene unclear. CDR3 length: 16 residues. V was trimmed by 2 bases and J by 1 base, leaving 12 bases between them. The V gene's germline CDR1 is LGHDT and CDR2 YNNKEL (reference sequence). In nucleotides, the CDR3 is TGTGCCAGCAGCCAAAGTGGGCGGGTTTCTGGAAACACCATATATTTT. This gives the protein CASSQSGRVSGNTIYF.

The rearrangement joins TRBV19 to TRBJ1-5, with 7 bases aligning to TRBD1. Trimming cost V 5 bases and J 4 bases; bases outside gene matches: 5. CDR1 is LNHDA, CDR2 SQIVND, per germline (reference sequence). The CDR3 loop spans 14 amino acids. In DNA, the CDR3 is TGTGCCAGTAGTTGGGGACAGTGGAATCAGCCCCAGCATTTT. Protein sequence: CASSWGQWNQPQHF. The whole variable domain, remainder taken from reference TRBV19 and TRBJ1-5, is DGGITQSPKYLFRKEGQNVTLSCEQNLNHDAMYWYRQDPGQGLRLIYYSQIVNDFQKGDIAEGYSVSREKKESFPLTVTSAQKNPTAFYLCASSWGQWNQPQHFGDGTRLSIL.

The chain's CDR3 is CASSPAGPNQPQHF. The CDR3 bases are TGTGCCAGCTCACCGGCAGGGCCTAATCAGCCCCAGCATTTT. The J gene is TRBJ1-5, the V gene TRBV18; possible D gene TRBD1, 5 bases. From germline, CDR1 is KGHSH and CDR2 LQKENI. The CDR3 covers 14 residues. V dropped 3 bases and J dropped 4 bases, with 10 bases sitting between them.

V and J are TRBV27 and TRBJ1-1; a weak D match, TRBD1 (5 bases). CDR3 length: 15 residues. V was pared by 6 bases and J by 0 bases, with 14 bases between. Germline CDR1 is MNHEY and CDR2 is SMNVEV (reference sequence). The CDR3 protein is CASSSPGHLNTEAFF. The CDR3 coding sequence is TGTGCCAGCAGCTCCCCCGGACACCTGAACACTGAAGCTTTCTTT.

The gene calls are TRBV7-2 and TRBJ2-3; 8 bases map to TRBD1. Germline CDR1 reads SGHTA; CDR2 reads FQGNSA. The CDR3 sequence is 14 residues long. J lost 5 bases, V lost 2 bases, and 3 bases had no gene match. The CDR3 DNA reads TGTGCCAGCAGCTTACAGGGGGCGATAGATACGCAGTATTTT. It encodes CASSLQGAIDTQYF.

The rearrangement uses TRBV5-5 and TRBJ1-1, with TRBD1 matching over 9 bases. The CDR3 is made up of 14 amino acids. Trimming took 4 bases from V and 7 from J; bases not matched to a gene: 8. Per the germline V gene, CDR1 is SGHKS and CDR2 is YYEKEE (reference sequence). CDR3 nucleotides: TGTGCCAGCAGCCCGGGGGGACAGGGAATTGAAGCTTTCTTT. It yields the protein CASSPGGQGIEAFF. The full variable domain, its missing parts supplied by reference TRBV5-5 and TRBJ1-1, is DAGVTQSPTHLIKTRGQQVTLRCSPISGHKSVSWYQQVLGQGPQFIFQYYEKEERGRGNFPDRFSARQFPNYSSELNVNALLLGDSALYLCASSPGGQGIEAFFGQGTRLTVV.

The gene calls are TRBV9 and TRBJ2-1; TRBD1 aligns across 12 bases. The CDR3 loop spans 18 amino acids. With V trimmed by 0 bases and J by 6 bases, 10 bases remained unmatched. CDR1 is SGDLS and CDR2 is YYNGEE in the germline V gene. Here the CDR3 DNA reads TGTGCCAGCAGCGTAGGACCGGGACAGGGGGCGAACGGCAATGAGCAGTTCTTC. Its translation: CASSVGPGQGANGNEQFF.

This sequence joins TRBV19 and TRBJ2-2; 7 positions match TRBD2. This CDR3 region has 16 residues. Germline lookup yields CDR1 LNHDA and CDR2 SQIVND (reference sequence). J gave up 6 bases and V 3 bases, and 10 bases lay outside the gene matches. The CDR3 loop is CASSMIVAGPAGELFF. The CDR3 DNA reads as TGTGCCAGTAGTATGATAGTAGCGGGTCCCGCCGGGGAGCTGTTTTTT.

The J gene is TRBJ1-2, the V gene TRBV5-6; D remains ambiguous. The CDR3 is made up of 14 amino acids. Trimming stripped 2 bases from V and 4 bases from J, with 12 bases between. Germline V gene sequence: CDR1 SGHDT, CDR2 YYEEEE. The CDR3: CASSFPTGSYGYTF. CDR3 DNA sequence: TGTGCCAGCAGCTTCCCCACGGGGTCCTATGGCTACACCTTC.

This clone was picked up a small number of times. This chain links TRBV9 with TRBJ1-1; TRBD1 agrees at 8 bases. Looked up from germline, CDR1 is SGDLS and CDR2 is YYNGEE. This CDR3 has 14 amino acids. V shed 4 bases, J shed 1 base, and the junction held 3 bases outside the gene matches. For the CDR3, the DNA is TGTGCCAGCAGCTTTGGGACAGGGAACACTGAAGCTTTCTTT. Translated: CASSFGTGNTEAFF.

The V and J genes are TRBV19 and TRBJ1-2, with a tentative D call TRBD1 (6 bases). The CDR3 sequence is 13 residues long. Germline V gene sequence: CDR1 LNHDA, CDR2 SQIVND (reference sequence). Deletions cut 1 base from V and 3 bases from J, with 6 bases between. The CDR3 DNA reads TGTGCCAGTAGTATAGGGACAGACTATGGCTACACCTTC. It specifies CASSIGTDYGYTF.

This clone was picked up a small number of times. V and J are TRBV6-5 and TRBJ1-1; D ambiguous. Germline loops: CDR1 MNHEY, CDR2 SVGAGI. Deletions cut 2 bases from V and 1 base from J, with 5 bases between. The CDR3 runs to 13 residues. CDR3 DNA: TGTGCCAGCAGTTACATTAAGAACACTGAAGCTTTCTTT. It specifies CASSYIKNTEAFF.

The chain combines TRBV2 with TRBJ1-6, with TRBD1 matching 10 bases. Germline CDR1 reads SNHLY; CDR2 reads FYNNEI. The CDR3 is 15 amino acids. V shed 6 bases and J 7 bases; nucleotides not matched to a gene: 6. CDR3 loop: CASRETGGANSPLHF. The CDR3 DNA sequence: TGTGCCAGCAGGGAGACAGGGGGCGCGAATTCACCCCTCCACTTT. Filled out from reference TRBV2 and TRBJ1-6, the complete variable domain reads EPEVTQTPSHQVTQMGQEVILRCVPISNHLYFYWYRQILGQKVEFLVSFYNNEISEKSEIFDDQFSVERPDGSNFTLKIRSTKLEDSAMYFCASRETGGANSPLHFGNGTRLTVT.

This chain links TRBV27 with TRBJ2-1; D gene uncertain. The CDR3 is 14 residues long. V dropped 0 bases and J dropped 4 bases, with 7 bases sitting between them. CDR1 MNHEY and CDR2 SMNVEV come from the germline V gene (reference sequence). In DNA form, the CDR3 reads TGTGCCAGCAGTTTATCGCCGAGGTACAATGAGCAGTTCTTC. It is translated as CASSLSPRYNEQFF.

A single count supports this clone. The V gene is TRBV7-9, the J gene TRBJ2-6, with 7 bases aligning to TRBD1. This CDR3 has 18 amino acids. In germline, CDR1 is SEHNR, CDR2 FQNEAQ (reference sequence). Trimming removed 4 bases from V and 2 bases from J; junction bases left unmatched: 11. CDR3 nucleotide sequence: TGTGCCAGCAGCTCAAGAAGACAGGGTAAGCCTGGGGCCAACGTCCTGACTTTC. Protein: CASSSRRQGKPGANVLTF.

V and J are TRBV7-3 and TRBJ1-6; D remains ambiguous. Germline loops: CDR1 SGHTA, CDR2 FQGTGA. The CDR3 totals 15 residues. V was cut by 6 bases and J by 8 bases, with 17 bases left in between. The chain's CDR3 is CASSLTGFWDSPLHF. CDR3 sequence (DNA): TGTGCCAGCAGTCTAACGGGATTTTGGGATTCACCCCTCCACTTT.

This clone was picked up one time. The CDR3 sequence is CASSLEGLAGGPDTQYF. CDR3 bases: TGTGCCAGCAGCTTAGAAGGACTAGCGGGGGGCCCAGATACGCAGTATTTT. This chain links TRBV11-3 with TRBJ2-3, with 14 bases identical to TRBD2. This CDR3 spans 17 amino acids. Germline CDR1 is SGHNT and CDR2 is YENEEA. V was clipped by 0 bases and J by 4 bases; unmatched bases: 3.

This rearrangement joins TRBV19 to TRBJ1-1, with D perhaps matching TRBD1 (6 bases). The CDR3 covers 12 residues. Germline assignment: CDR1 LNHDA and CDR2 SQIVND (reference sequence). V gave up 10 bases and J gave up 6 bases, with 15 bases separating them. DNA for the CDR3: TGTGCCACCCAGGGGAGCAAGCCTGAAGCTTTCTTT. Residues: CATQGSKPEAFF.

V gene TRBV10-3 combines with J gene TRBJ2-5; perhaps TRBD2 as D (6 bases). The CDR3 is 14 residues long. Germline V gene sequence: CDR1 ENHRY, CDR2 SYGVKD. Trimming pared 2 bases from V and 2 bases from J, leaving 9 bases between. The CDR3 spells CAISEPGLQETQYF. DNA of the CDR3: TGTGCCATCAGTGAGCCGGGACTTCAAGAGACCCAGTACTTC.

V gene TRBV7-8 combines with J gene TRBJ1-2, with TRBD1 identical over 10 bases. J was trimmed by 6 bases and V by 5 bases; bases with no gene match: 15. CDR1 is SGHVS, CDR2 FQNEAQ, per germline. CDR3 length: 17 residues. In nucleotides, the CDR3 is TGTGCCAGCAGCCGTCCCGGGACAGGGGCGAGGAGGAATGGCTACACCTTC. Residues: CASSRPGTGARRNGYTF.